Sequencing of this T cell receptor beta chain was carried out in a study of OX40 agonist ivuxolimab in advanced cancers. Study background: The patients' treatment was ivuxolimab, an agonistic anti-OX40 (CD134) antibody. The dose-escalation cohort had hepatocellular carcinoma, melanoma, renal cell or head and neck cancer. Patients were treated with intravenous ivuxolimab, dosed at 0.01 to 10 mg/kg and infused every 2 weeks.

Libraries were prepared by immunoSEQ multiplex PCR; TCRdb keeps only in-frame clonotypes and omits some of them. The sample lists about 54,000 clones, nearly 80% occurring once. Germline V lookup: CDR1 SGHTS, CDR2 YDEGEE. The CDR3 covers 15 residues. Losses at the gene ends were 1 base for V and 8 bases for J; bases not matched to a gene: 6. The TCR originated in an adult with an advanced solid tumor such as melanoma, head and neck, liver or kidney cancer. Sample: CD4+ or CD8+ T cells sorted from blood, taken in a trial of the OX40 agonist ivuxolimab. The J gene is TRBJ1-4, the V gene TRBV5-8, with 9 bases fitting TRBD1. CDR3 protein: CASSLYGTGMEKLFF. Written as DNA, the CDR3 is TGTGCCAGCAGCTTGTACGGGACAGGGATGGAAAAACTGTTTTTT.